The TCR beta chain under discussion was sequenced for a study of vaccination effects on CD4 cells after COVID-19. As for the study in general: A median of 72 days separated the second dose and sampling. Study-wide points: In the study, convalescent patients were few, and early post-infection timepoints were absent.

V gave up 1 base and J gave up 6 bases, with 10 bases separating them. Germline V CDR1 and CDR2: WSHSY, SAAADI. The CDR3 runs 13 residues. Before sequencing, viral peptide pools were used by the ViraFEST assay to expand antigen-specific CD4+ T cells. The culture ran for approximately 9 days before CD4+ T cells were isolated. Participants were given two doses of BNT162b2 or mRNA-1273 vaccine. Vaccinated participants had no history of SARS-CoV-2 infection and tested negative for nucleocapsid antibodies. Sequencing was performed with immunoSEQ multiplex PCR; in TCRdb, only in-frame clones are kept and a portion is missing. This table has over 25,000 clones, approximately 79% appearing once. Concerning this clone itself: What it binds is not known.

This rearrangement joins TRBV10-2 to TRBJ2-7, with D uncertain. The input for sequencing was CD4+ T cells from PBMCs cultured with SARS-CoV-2 spike peptides, taken after COVID-19 vaccination. The TCR was taken from a human donor who received a COVID-19 vaccine. Some clones in this sample may be carry-over from other donors' samples. Here the CDR3 reads CASSELHSAEQYV. Written as DNA, the CDR3 is TGCGCCAGCAGTGAGTTACACAGTGCCGAGCAGTACGTC.